Sequencing of this TCR beta chain was carried out in a study of T cell responses to AZD1222 COVID-19 vaccine. General study findings and limits: The number of AZD1222 recipients seropositive at baseline was only 5 to 7. Most donors were white British, females outnumbered males, and clonal diversity was possibly underestimated.

About this clone itself: Its antigen remains unknown.

From germline, CDR1 is MDHEN and CDR2 SYDVKM. The CDR3 is 16 residues long. With V trimmed by 8 bases and J by 7 bases, 17 bases remained unmatched. Some clones are missing from TCRdb's copy, which holds only in-frame ones; the method was immunoSEQ multiplex PCR. The data hold 180,000 or so clones, with 94% observed a single time. The material was peripheral blood, obtained on day 0 of AZD1222 vaccination. V gene TRBV28 combines with J gene TRBJ1-2; 9 nucleotides line up with TRBD1. This clonotype was obtained from an adult in good health. The DNA of the CDR3 is TGTGCCAGCGAGAAACGGACAGGGGAAGGATTCGGTGGCTACACCTTC. Its translation: CASEKRTGEGFGGYTF.